The sequence of this TCR beta chain was determined in a study of blood T cells in healthy people across ages. This clonotype showed up many times. The V segment lost 2 bases and the J segment 7 bases; nucleotides outside the gene matches: 6. The CDR3 is made up of 15 amino acids. Primers used in a second PCR of about 7 to 12 cycles were a sample-barcoded 5' primer and a J-beta primer mix. TCRdb reprocessed the 5' RACE reads with MiXCR, giving one entry per CDR3 protein. The repertoire consists of about 1 million distinct CDR3 sequences, with more than 40% occurring once and the leading ten covering 15% to 20%.

Sample: blood. This TCR came from a woman aged 55-70 years in good health. The chain joins TRBV12-3 or TRBV12-4 to TRBJ2-1; 9 positions agree with TRBD2. This chain's CDR3 is CASSLSSGSKNEQFF. DNA for the CDR3: TGTGCCAGCAGTTTAAGTAGCGGGAGTAAGAATGAGCAGTTCTTC.